Shown below are 22 T cell receptor beta chains from a single sample sequenced in a study of patients and donors after allogeneic stem cell transplantation. Via MiXCR, TCRdb re-called the RT-PCR reads, giving one row per CDR3 protein. The data show over 400,000 distinct CDR3 sequences, more than 15% seen once. The sample was blood, either unsorted or a sorted T cell fraction (not recorded which). The receptors shown here come from a human donor who was either an allogeneic HSCT recipient or a stem cell or donor lymphocyte infusion donor (not recorded which). It is not recorded whose cells these are; they may come from a transplant donor.

This clonotype was counted a few times. The chain uses TRBV30 and TRBJ2-7; tentatively, D is TRBD1 or TRBD2 (6 bases each). This CDR3 is built from 10 residues. Germline V gene data show CDR1 as GTSNPN and CDR2 as SVGIG (reference sequence). Trimming shortened V by 3 bases and J by 9 bases, and 9 bases separated the two germline ends. The CDR3 sequence: CAWRGGGQYF. CDR3 sequence (DNA): TGTGCCTGGAGAGGAGGGGGGCAGTACTTC.

This sequence joins TRBV6-2 or TRBV6-3 and TRBJ2-7, with 10 bases fitting TRBD1. The V gene end was trimmed by 10 bases and the J gene end by 7 bases; junction bases not matched to a gene: 16. There are 15 residues in the CDR3. Looked up from germline, CDR1 is MNHEY and CDR2 is SVGEGT. In DNA form, the CDR3 reads TGTGCCACAGGAAAGGTGGGACAGGGGCAAGGGGAGCAGTACTTC. Its protein product is CATGKVGQGQGEQYF.

This clonotype was observed a few times. The chain recombines TRBV25-1 with TRBJ1-2, with D tentatively TRBD1 (5 bases). The V gene lost 1 base and the J gene lost 4 bases, with 13 bases spanning the gap. The CDR3 sequence is 15 residues long. Germline values: CDR1 MGHDK, CDR2 SYGVNS. The CDR3 protein is CASSESGQGSYGYTF. The CDR3 bases are TGTGCCAGCAGTGAATCGGGGCAGGGCTCCTATGGCTACACCTTC.

In its sample, this clonotype was seen a few times. This chain joins TRBV4-3 and TRBJ2-2; D unclear. The germline V and J ends were trimmed by 0 bases and 1 base, with 6 bases remaining between them. CDR1 and CDR2 from the germline V gene are LGHNA and YSLEER. This CDR3 has 15 amino acids. In DNA form, the CDR3 reads TGCGCCAGCAGCCAAGAGGCAGGGAACACCGGGGAGCTGTTTTTT. It encodes CASSQEAGNTGELFF.

The rearrangement uses TRBV6-1 and TRBJ1-2; TRBD1 aligns across 9 bases. Germline CDR1 reads MNHNS; CDR2 reads SASEGT. After removal of 6 bases from V and 9 bases from J, the junction contained 8 bases not matched to a gene. The CDR3 covers 13 residues. This CDR3 is CASRSGTGMSYTF. The DNA for the CDR3 is TGTGCCAGCAGGTCCGGGACAGGGATGAGCTACACCTTC.

This clonotype has at least ten counts. The rearrangement uses TRBV25-1 and TRBJ2-7; D may be TRBD1 or TRBD2 (6 bases each). Germline CDR1 is MGHDK and CDR2 is SYGVNS. This CDR3 region has 15 residues. The V end lost 4 bases, the J end lost 0 bases, and 13 bases lay between the germline ends. CDR3 sequence (DNA): TGTGCCAGCAGTGGTGTGGGGGGCCTCTCCTACGAGCAGTACTTC. Residues: CASSGVGGLSYEQYF.

The table lists this clonotype with a few counts. The J gene is TRBJ1-5, the V gene TRBV7-8, with 7 bases matching TRBD1. The CDR3 is 17 amino acids. The junction had 8 bases not matched to a gene; V was cut back by 3 bases and J by 0 bases. From germline, CDR1 is SGHVS and CDR2 FQNEAQ. CDR3 sequence (DNA): TGTGCCAGCAGCTTGTGGACAGGCCCATATAGCAATCAGCCCCAGCATTTT. This encodes CASSLWTGPYSNQPQHF.

This clonotype was seen only a few times. CDR3 in amino acids: CASSPPGRGNYGYTF. CDR3 nucleotides: TGTGCCAGCAGCCCCCCGGGACGGGGAAACTATGGCTACACCTTC. The V and J genes are TRBV12-3 or TRBV12-4 and TRBJ1-2; tentative D call: TRBD1 (5 bases). This CDR3 is 15 amino acids long. V was pared by 6 bases and J by 2 bases, with 16 bases between.

The rearrangement uses TRBV4-3 and TRBJ2-3, with a possible D match to TRBD1 (5 bases). Looked up from germline, CDR1 is LGHNA and CDR2 is YSLEER. Trimming left V 3 bases short and J 1 base short, with 11 bases between. The CDR3 consists of 15 residues. The chain's CDR3 is CASSHEQGRTDTQYF. The CDR3 coding sequence is TGCGCCAGCAGCCATGAGCAGGGCCGCACAGATACGCAGTATTTT.

The gene calls are TRBV28 and TRBJ2-4, with D tentatively TRBD2 (5 bases). The CDR3 loop spans 16 amino acids. Germline V gene sequence: CDR1 MDHEN, CDR2 SYDVKM. The V and J ends lost 3 bases and 0 bases respectively, with 12 bases between them. The CDR3 DNA sequence: TGTGCCAGCAGTTTGAGGGTAATCCTAGCCAAAAACATTCAGTACTTC. Translation: CASSLRVILAKNIQYF.

The chain combines TRBV6-5 with TRBJ2-7; unclear D gene. This CDR3 spans 11 amino acids. Germline lookup yields CDR1 MNHEY and CDR2 SVGAGI. V lost 1 base, J lost 5 bases, and 3 bases lay in between. CDR3 sequence: CASSYYHEQYF. The CDR3 DNA reads TGTGCCAGCAGTTACTACCACGAGCAGTACTTC.

This clonotype was seen many times. The V gene is TRBV11-2, the J gene TRBJ1-4, with a tentative D call TRBD1 (5 bases). The CDR3 has 15 residues. Per germline, CDR1 SGHAT and CDR2 FQNNGV. V dropped 5 bases and J dropped 3 bases, with 13 bases sitting between them. This CDR3 reads CASSPRGTANEKLFF. CDR3 nucleotides: TGTGCCAGCAGCCCTCGGGGCACGGCTAATGAAAAACTGTTTTTT. Looking up the rest from reference TRBV11-2 and TRBJ1-4 gives the full variable domain: EAGVAQSPRYKIIEKRQSVAFWCNPISGHATLYWYQQILGQGPKLLIQFQNNGVVDDSQLPKDRFSAERLKGVDSTLKIQPAKLEDSAVYLCASSPRGTANEKLFFGSGTQLSVL.

This clonotype was recorded a few times. The chain joins TRBV24-1 to TRBJ2-7; 12 nucleotides match TRBD1. The CDR3 is 17 amino acids. Germline V lookup: CDR1 KGHDR, CDR2 SFDVKD. V trimming: 4 bases; J trimming: 4 bases; junction bases outside the gene matches: 10. The CDR3 nucleotides are TGTGCCACCAGTGACTCATTACCGGGACAGGGGGCGTACGAGCAGTACTTC. Its translation is CATSDSLPGQGAYEQYF.

V usage is TRBV20-1 and J usage is TRBJ2-7, with D perhaps matching TRBD1 or TRBD2 (5 bases each). The length of the CDR3 is 12 residues. Germline CDR1 DFQATT, CDR2 SNEGSKA (reference sequence). The V end was cut by 6 bases, the J end by 7 bases, with 16 bases between. CDR3 bases: TGCAGTGCGGATGGGGACGGAAAGGAGCAGTACTTC. This gives the protein CSADGDGKEQYF.

The rearrangement joins TRBV6-5 to TRBJ2-7, with 8 bases aligning to TRBD1. The CDR3 covers 14 residues. Germline CDR1 is MNHEY and CDR2 is SVGAGI. The V and J ends lost 2 bases and 2 bases, in that order; junction bases with no gene match: 2. The CDR3 protein is CASSYATGAYEQYF. DNA for the CDR3: TGTGCCAGCAGTTACGCGACAGGGGCCTACGAGCAGTACTTC.

This clonotype was recorded a few times. V is TRBV19 and J is TRBJ2-1; D not resolved. This CDR3 region has 13 residues. Trimming left V 7 bases short and J 5 bases short, with 12 bases between. Germline V gives CDR1 LNHDA, CDR2 SQIVND (reference sequence). The CDR3 reads CASTTLSHNEQFF. The DNA for the CDR3 is TGTGCCAGTACGACCTTGAGCCACAATGAGCAGTTCTTC.

The rearrangement joins TRBV7-9 to TRBJ2-1; 10 nucleotides line up with TRBD2. The CDR3 sequence is 16 residues long. V was pared by 1 base and J by 10 bases, with 10 bases of the junction left unmatched. From germline, CDR1 is SEHNR and CDR2 FQNEAQ (reference sequence). Here the CDR3 DNA reads TGTGCCAGCAGCTTAGGCCGAGCGGGGGGGCTATTCGAGCAGTTCTTC. Protein sequence: CASSLGRAGGLFEQFF.

The gene calls are TRBV10-3 and TRBJ1-2; D not resolved. In germline, CDR1 is ENHRY, CDR2 SYGVKD. This CDR3 is 13 amino acids long. V was trimmed by 3 bases and J by 1 base, leaving 6 bases between them. This CDR3 reads CAISDPDNYGYTF. For the CDR3, the DNA is TGTGCCATCAGTGATCCCGATAACTATGGCTACACCTTC.

This clonotype has a handful of counts. V gene TRBV12-3 or TRBV12-4 combines with J gene TRBJ1-1; 7 bases are a match to TRBD1. The CDR3 is 17 residues long. Unmatched junction bases numbered 11, after V lost 3 bases and J lost 1 base. The CDR3 loop reads CASSFSRGRDRNTEAFF. In nucleotides, the CDR3 is TGTGCCAGCAGTTTTTCCAGGGGAAGGGACAGGAACACTGAAGCTTTCTTT.

The chain is built from TRBV15 and TRBJ2-7; the match to TRBD1 covers 8 bases. Germline lookup yields CDR1 LNHNV and CDR2 YYDKDF (reference sequence). The CDR3 is 14 amino acids. The V gene end was trimmed by 0 bases and the J gene end by 7 bases; junction bases not matched to a gene: 5. The CDR3 nucleotides are TGTGCCACCAGCAGAGACAGGGGGCGGGAAGAGCAGTACTTC. This translates into CATSRDRGREEQYF.

This chain uses TRBV7-3 with TRBJ2-7; D is possibly TRBD1 (6 bases). The CDR3 is 15 residues long. V dropped 2 bases and J dropped 0 bases, with 11 bases sitting between them. Germline CDR1 is SGHTA and CDR2 is FQGTGA. The chain's CDR3 is CASSLSGVSSYEQYF. The CDR3, as DNA: TGTGCCAGCAGCTTATCAGGGGTGAGCTCCTACGAGCAGTACTTC.

This clonotype appeared a few times. At one of its ends the junction is not consistent with the germline gene, which may arise from a read error. This chain links TRBV7-7 with TRBJ2-3; 9 positions match TRBD2. Germline V lookup: CDR1 SSHAT, CDR2 FNYEAQ (reference sequence). The CDR3 runs to 16 residues. CDR3 protein: CASSAVAGASTDTQYF. CDR3 DNA: TGTGCTAGCAGCGCCGTAGCGGGGGCAAGCACAGATACGCAGTATTTT.